This T cell receptor (beta chain) was recovered during a study of metastatic and nonmetastatic thyroid tumors (dated by TCRdb to 2018 to 2021). As for the study more broadly: Repertoires from peripheral blood and from tumor or nodule tissue samples of malignant and benign thyroid patients were compared.

No treatment had been received by any patient before thyroid surgery. The study retrospectively analysed patient clinical samples collected from the early 2010s to the late 2010s using T-cell receptor beta sequencing. Library preparation was by PCR. Sequencing took place on an Illumina HiSeq 4000. High-throughput sequencing was used to profile the CDR3 region of the TCR beta-chain in every patient. The authors processed their data as follows. Drawing on CDR3 differences between clinicopathological groups, the researchers built a classifier meant to tell apart patients with distant-metastatic papillary thyroid cancer. Repertoire diversity was assessed with the Shannon index, and tumor-blood repertoire similarity with the Morisita-Horn index. The public reads were quality trimmed at Q25 with fastp and then assembled into clones with MiXCR by TCRdb, keeping productive beta chains. The V and J calls and clone size come from TCRdb's table, not from the authors' own analysis. The sample table lists roughly 58,000 clones, just over 4% of them with a count of one. Of the sample, around 24% is held by the ten largest clones.

General findings and caveats noted by the study authors: In both blood and tumor samples, TCR beta diversity was reported to be significantly higher in malignant tumors than in benign nodules.

The V end loses 6 bases and the J end loses 0 bases, and a stretch of 9 bases separates them. Spanning cysteine to phenylalanine, the CDR3 consists of 14 amino acids. Only the CDR3 DNA stays, 42 bases, in frame from base 1. The sample holds many counts of this clone. It has no known antigen specificity. No clone much larger than this one lies a single base away; base qualities are absent. In this chain, TRBV12-3 or TRBV12-4 is recombined with TRBJ2-4, with the D call perhaps TRBD1 or TRBD2, each one matching 5 bases. This clonotype was obtained from a female donor with papillary thyroid cancer or a benign thyroid nodule (not recorded which). Some clones in this sample may be carry-over from other donors' samples. What was sequenced was blood. In nucleotide form, the sequence is TGTGCCAGCAGCCGGGACCTAGCCAAAAACATTCAGTACTTC. It is translated as CASSRDLAKNIQYF.